The clone carrying this TCR beta chain was counted a single time. The data originate from a study of T cell responses to AZD1222 COVID-19 vaccine. The protocol was immunoSEQ multiplex PCR, while the TCRdb copy is restricted to in-frame clones and leaves out a portion. There are under 95,000 clones in the sample; around nine tenths occur only once, and about 3% lies in the top ten. V gave up 1 base and J gave up 3 bases, with 19 bases separating them. The CDR3 spans 18 residues. Germline V gene sequence: CDR1 LNHDA, CDR2 SQIVND (reference sequence). The sample here was peripheral blood, taken on day 0 of AZD1222 vaccination. V is TRBV19 and J is TRBJ1-5; D unresolved. The receptor comes from an adult in good health. CDR3 bases: TGTGCCAGTAGTATAGGGCAGGTCGTCGGAATTTACAATCAGCCCCAGCATTTT. This codes for CASSIGQVVGIYNQPQHF.